This T cell receptor (beta chain) was captured by sequencing in a study of cytomegalovirus exposure and HLA in healthy donors. Study context: About 200 million T cells yielded more than 90 million unique TCR beta sequences in earlier analysis.

In the PCR, 60 Vbeta and 13 Jbeta primers were used. Only in-frame clones appear in the TCRdb table, and some are missing; sequencing was by immunoSEQ multiplex PCR. The repertoire holds 180,000 or so clones, with roughly 79% as singletons. This clone was seen only a few times. Its target is unknown. Germline-derived CDR1 and CDR2 are SGHTA and FQGNSA. V was pared by 5 bases and J by 6 bases, with 14 bases between. The CDR3 has 14 amino acids. Study conclusions and caveats: The authors reported that TCR beta sequences could predict HLA-A and HLA-B alleles. These predictions were accurate for most subjects in the first cohort. Across donors, sequencing depth was assumed by presence/absence analyses to be roughly uniform. Testing in vitro showed a few CMV-associated chains specific for CMV antigens.

The chain recombines TRBV7-2 with TRBJ2-1; D not certain. The sequencing sample was made of PBMCs. The receptor was derived from a woman in her 30s in good health and CMV-seropositive. The CDR3 DNA reads as TGTGCCAGCAGCCTAGAGACTCATTCCAATGAGCAGTTCTTC. It specifies CASSLETHSNEQFF.